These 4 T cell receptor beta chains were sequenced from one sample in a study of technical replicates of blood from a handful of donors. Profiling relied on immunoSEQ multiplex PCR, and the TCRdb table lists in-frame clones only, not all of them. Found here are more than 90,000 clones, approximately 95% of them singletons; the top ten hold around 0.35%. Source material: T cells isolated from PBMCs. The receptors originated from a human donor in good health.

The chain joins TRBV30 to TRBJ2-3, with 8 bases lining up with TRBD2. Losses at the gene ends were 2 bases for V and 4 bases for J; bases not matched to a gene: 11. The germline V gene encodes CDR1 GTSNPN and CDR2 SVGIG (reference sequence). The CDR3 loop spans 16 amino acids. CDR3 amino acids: CAWSILETSDSDTQYF. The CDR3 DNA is TGTGCCTGGAGTATTCTTGAGACTAGCGATTCAGATACGCAGTATTTT.

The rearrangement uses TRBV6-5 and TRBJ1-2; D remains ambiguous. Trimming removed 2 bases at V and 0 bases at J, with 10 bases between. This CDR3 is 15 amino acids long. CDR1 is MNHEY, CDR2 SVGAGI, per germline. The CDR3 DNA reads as TGTGCCAGCAGTTACGCGACACGCTCTAACTATGGCTACACCTTC. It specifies CASSYATRSNYGYTF.

The CDR3: CASNLQGSPEAFF. For the CDR3, the DNA is TGTGCCAGTAACTTACAGGGTTCCCCTGAAGCTTTCTTT. This chain uses TRBV19 with TRBJ1-1; a weak D match, TRBD1 (6 bases). Germline assignment: CDR1 LNHDA and CDR2 SQIVND (reference sequence). The CDR3 consists of 13 residues. The V end was cut by 7 bases, the J end by 6 bases, with 15 bases between.

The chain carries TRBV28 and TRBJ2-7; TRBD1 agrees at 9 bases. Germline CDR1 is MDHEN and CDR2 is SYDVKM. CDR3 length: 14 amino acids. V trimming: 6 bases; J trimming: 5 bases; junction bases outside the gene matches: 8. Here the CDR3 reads CASSRDREVDEQYF. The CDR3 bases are TGTGCCAGCAGCCGGGACAGGGAGGTCGACGAGCAGTACTTC.